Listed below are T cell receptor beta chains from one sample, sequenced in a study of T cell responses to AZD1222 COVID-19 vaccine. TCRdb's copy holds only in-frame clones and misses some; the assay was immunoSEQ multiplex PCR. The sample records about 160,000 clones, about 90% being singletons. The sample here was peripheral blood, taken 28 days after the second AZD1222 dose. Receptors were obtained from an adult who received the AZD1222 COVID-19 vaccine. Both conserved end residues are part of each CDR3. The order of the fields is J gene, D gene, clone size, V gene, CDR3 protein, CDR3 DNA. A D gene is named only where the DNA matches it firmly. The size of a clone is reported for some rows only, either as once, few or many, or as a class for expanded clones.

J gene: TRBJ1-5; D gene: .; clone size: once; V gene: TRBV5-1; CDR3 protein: CASRGEGNQPQHF; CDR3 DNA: TGCGCCAGCAGAGGTGAAGGCAATCAGCCCCAGCATTTT
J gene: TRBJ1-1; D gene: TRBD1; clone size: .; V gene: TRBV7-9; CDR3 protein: CASSLGQGDTEAFF; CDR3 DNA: TGTGCCAGCAGCCTGGGACAGGGCGATACTGAAGCTTTCTTT
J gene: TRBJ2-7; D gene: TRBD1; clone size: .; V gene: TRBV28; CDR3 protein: CASSWIQGDEQYF; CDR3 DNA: TGTGCCAGCAGTTGGATACAGGGGGACGAGCAGTACTTC
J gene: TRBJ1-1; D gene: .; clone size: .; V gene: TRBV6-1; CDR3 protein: CASSETQGLPNTEAFF; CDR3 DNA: TGTGCCAGCAGTGAAACCCAAGGGCTCCCGAACACTGAAGCTTTCTTT
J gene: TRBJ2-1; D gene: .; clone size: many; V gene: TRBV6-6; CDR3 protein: CASSYTARGSYNEQFF; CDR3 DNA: TGTGCCAGCAGTTATACAGCGAGGGGGTCTTACAATGAGCAGTTCTTC
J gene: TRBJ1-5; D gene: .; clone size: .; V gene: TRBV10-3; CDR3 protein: CAISESGSNQPQHF; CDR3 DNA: TGTGCCATCAGTGAGTCGGGGAGTAATCAGCCCCAGCATTTT
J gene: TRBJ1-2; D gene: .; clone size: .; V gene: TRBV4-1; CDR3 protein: CASSQGGQLFGGYTF; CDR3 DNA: TGCGCCAGCAGCCAAGGAGGCCAATTATTTGGTGGCTACACCTTC
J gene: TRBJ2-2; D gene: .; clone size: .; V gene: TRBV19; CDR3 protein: CASSISQANTGELFF; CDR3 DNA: TGTGCCAGTAGTATCTCCCAGGCGAACACCGGGGAGCTGTTTTTT
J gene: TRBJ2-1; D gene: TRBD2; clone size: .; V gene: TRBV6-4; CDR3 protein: CASRAPLAGPPDEQFF; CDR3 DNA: TGTGCCAGCAGAGCCCCTCTAGCGGGCCCGCCGGATGAGCAGTTCTTC
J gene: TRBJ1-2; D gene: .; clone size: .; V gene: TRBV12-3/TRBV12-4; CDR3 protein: CASRPSLRGGYTF; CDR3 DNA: TGTGCCAGCAGACCCTCTCTTAGGGGGGGCTACACCTTC
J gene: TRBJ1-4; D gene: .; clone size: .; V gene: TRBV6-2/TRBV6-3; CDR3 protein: CASSYFSTNEKLFF; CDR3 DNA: TGTGCCAGCAGTTACTTCTCAACTAATGAAAAACTGTTTTTT
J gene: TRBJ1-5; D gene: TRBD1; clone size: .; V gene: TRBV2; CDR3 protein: CASSDTGGDPFASNQPQHF; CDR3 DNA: TGTGCCAGCAGCGACACAGGGGGCGATCCTTTCGCGAGCAATCAGCCCCAGCATTTT
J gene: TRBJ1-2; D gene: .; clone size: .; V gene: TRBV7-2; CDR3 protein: CASSLATANYGYTF; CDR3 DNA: TGTGCCAGCAGCTTAGCGACAGCTAACTATGGCTACACCTTC
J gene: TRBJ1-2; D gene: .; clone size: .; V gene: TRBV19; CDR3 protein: CASSIAGDHYGYTF; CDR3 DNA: TGTGCCAGTAGTATAGCAGGGGATCACTATGGCTACACCTTC
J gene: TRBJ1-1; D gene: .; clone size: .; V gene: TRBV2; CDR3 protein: CASSVQVNTEAFF; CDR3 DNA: TGTGCCAGCAGTGTACAGGTGAACACTGAAGCTTTCTTT
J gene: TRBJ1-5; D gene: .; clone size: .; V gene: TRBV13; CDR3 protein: CASSLGGVYSNQPQHF; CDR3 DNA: TGTGCCAGCAGCTTAGGCGGGGTCTATAGCAATCAGCCCCAGCATTTT
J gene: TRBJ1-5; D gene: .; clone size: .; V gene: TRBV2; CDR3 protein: CASSVSTGRSNQPQHF; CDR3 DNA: TGTGCCAGCAGTGTTTCGACAGGTCGGTCCAATCAGCCCCAGCATTTT
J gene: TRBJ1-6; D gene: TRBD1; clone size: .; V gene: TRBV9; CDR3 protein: CASSEDRPNYNSPLHF; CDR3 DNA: TGTGCCAGCAGTGAGGACAGGCCCAACTATAATTCACCCCTCCACTTT
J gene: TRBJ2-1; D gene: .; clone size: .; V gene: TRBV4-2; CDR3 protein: CASSQTKFLGVRNEQFF; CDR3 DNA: TGTGCCAGCAGCCAAACTAAGTTTTTAGGGGTGAGGAATGAGCAGTTCTTC
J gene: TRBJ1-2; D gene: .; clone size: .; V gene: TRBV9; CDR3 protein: CASSRDGLDYGYTF; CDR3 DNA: TGTGCCAGCAGCCGGGACGGCCTAGACTATGGCTACACCTTC